Given below is one T cell receptor beta chain in context. What this receptor recognizes is not known. No quality values exist for individual bases; no much larger clone is one base distant. This specimen comes from a study of T-cell reconstitution after alpha-beta-depleted transplantation in children (dated by TCRdb to 2015 to 2016). Study-level background: Using TCR repertoire profiling, the study followed T-cell immune reconstitution in a quantitative way in children after TCRalphabeta/CD19-depleted allogeneic hematopoietic cell transplantation. Study-wide conclusions, independent of this receptor: Hyperexpanded clone frequencies declined over subsequent months; after one year, T-cell counts and TCRbeta diversity were mostly attributed to newly produced T cells. The high TCRbeta diversity at day 60 in some patients was ascribed to recipient T cells and intrathymic progenitors that had survived conditioning. About two months after transplant, the apparently early recovery of alphabetaT-cell counts reportedly depended on just several hundred clones that had expanded rapidly and came from non-depleted graft cells.

The treatment or condition label here, explained by the study, means: allogeneic hematopoietic cell transplantation with graft depleted of TCRalphabeta T cells and CD19 B cells. TCRalphabeta/CD19-depleted allogeneic hematopoietic cell grafts were given to the transplant recipients, all of whom were children. From its cysteine to its phenylalanine, the CDR3 spans 11 amino acids. Only CDR3 DNA remains: 33 bases, in frame from the first base. V is clipped by 5 bases and J by 3 bases, and the sequence between their germline boundaries is 2 bases long. Library construction relied on PCR. Sequencing was carried out with an Illumina HiSeq 2500. To normalize quantification of the TCRbeta repertoire, the TCR libraries were built with molecular barcoding that relied on unique molecular identifiers. Using fastp at Q25 and MiXCR, TCRdb reprocessed the public reads and kept productive beta chains. Here each entry gathers all rows of one CDR3 protein and keeps the most common genes and DNA. Across this sample there are hundreds of thousands of distinct CDR3 sequences, with 13% seen only once. Over 2% of the sample belongs to the ten largest clones.

Recombination connected TRBV12-3 or TRBV12-4 to TRBJ1-5; confidence is insufficient to name the D gene. The TCR originated in a male patient between 10 and 17 years old who had a stem cell transplant for acute myeloid leukemia, so the T cells may come from the graft donor. The sequencing here drew on PBMCs, mostly from graft donor cells, taken 360 days after TCRalphabeta/CD19-depleted stem cell transplant. The CDR3 reads as follows: CASSINQPQHF. The DNA is as follows: TGTGCCAGCAGTATCAATCAGCCCCAGCATTTT.